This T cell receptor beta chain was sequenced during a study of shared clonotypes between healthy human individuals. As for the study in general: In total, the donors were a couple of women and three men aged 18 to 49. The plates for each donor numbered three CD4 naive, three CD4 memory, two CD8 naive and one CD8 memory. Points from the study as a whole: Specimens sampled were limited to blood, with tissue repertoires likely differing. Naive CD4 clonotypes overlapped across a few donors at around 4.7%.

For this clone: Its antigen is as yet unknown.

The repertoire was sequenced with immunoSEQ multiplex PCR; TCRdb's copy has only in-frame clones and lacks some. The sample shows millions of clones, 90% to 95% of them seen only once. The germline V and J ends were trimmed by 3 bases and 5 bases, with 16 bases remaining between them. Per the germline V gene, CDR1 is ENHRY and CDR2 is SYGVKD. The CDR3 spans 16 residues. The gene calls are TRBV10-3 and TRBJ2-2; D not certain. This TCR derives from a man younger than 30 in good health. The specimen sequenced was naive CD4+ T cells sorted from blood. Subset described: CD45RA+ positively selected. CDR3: CAISDPLYSTTGELFF. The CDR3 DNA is TGTGCCATCAGTGATCCGTTATATTCAACTACCGGGGAGCTGTTTTTT.